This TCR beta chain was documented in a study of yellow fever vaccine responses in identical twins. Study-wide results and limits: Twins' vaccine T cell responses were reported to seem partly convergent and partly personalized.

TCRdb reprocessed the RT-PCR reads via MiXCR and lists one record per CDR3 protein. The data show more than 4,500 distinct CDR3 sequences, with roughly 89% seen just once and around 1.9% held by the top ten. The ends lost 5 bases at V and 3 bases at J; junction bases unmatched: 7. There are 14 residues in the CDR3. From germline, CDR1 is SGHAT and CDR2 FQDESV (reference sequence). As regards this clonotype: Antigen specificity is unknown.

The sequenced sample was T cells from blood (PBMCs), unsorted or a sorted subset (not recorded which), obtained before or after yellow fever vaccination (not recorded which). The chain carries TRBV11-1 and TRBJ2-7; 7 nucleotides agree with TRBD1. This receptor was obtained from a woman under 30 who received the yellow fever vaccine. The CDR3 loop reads CASSTPGQNYEQYF. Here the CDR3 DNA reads TGTGCCAGCAGCACGCCGGGACAGAACTACGAGCAGTACTTC.